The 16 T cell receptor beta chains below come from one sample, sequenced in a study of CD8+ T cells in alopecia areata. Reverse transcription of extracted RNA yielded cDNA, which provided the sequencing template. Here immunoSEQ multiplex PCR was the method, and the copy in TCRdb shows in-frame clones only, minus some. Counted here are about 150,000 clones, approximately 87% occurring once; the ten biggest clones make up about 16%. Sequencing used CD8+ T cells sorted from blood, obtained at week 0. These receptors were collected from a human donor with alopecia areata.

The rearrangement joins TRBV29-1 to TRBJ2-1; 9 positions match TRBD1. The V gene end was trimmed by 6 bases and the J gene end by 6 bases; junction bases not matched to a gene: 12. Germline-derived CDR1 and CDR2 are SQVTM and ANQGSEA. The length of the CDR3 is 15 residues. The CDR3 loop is CSVEGTGNKGNEQFF. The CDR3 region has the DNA TGCAGCGTAGAGGGGACAGGGAATAAGGGCAATGAGCAGTTCTTC.

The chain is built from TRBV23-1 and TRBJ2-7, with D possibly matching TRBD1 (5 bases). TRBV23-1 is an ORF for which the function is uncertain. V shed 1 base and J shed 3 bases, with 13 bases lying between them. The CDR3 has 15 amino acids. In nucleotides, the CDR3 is TGCGCCAGCAGTCAATGGATATTGGACAACTACGAGCAGTACTTC. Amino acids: CASSQWILDNYEQYF.

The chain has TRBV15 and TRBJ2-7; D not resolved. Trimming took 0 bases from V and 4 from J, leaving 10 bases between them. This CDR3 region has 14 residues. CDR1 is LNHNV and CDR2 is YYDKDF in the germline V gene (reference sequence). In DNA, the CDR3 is TGTGCCACCAGCAGAGATTCTGGGGATTACGAGCAGTACTTC. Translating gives CATSRDSGDYEQYF.

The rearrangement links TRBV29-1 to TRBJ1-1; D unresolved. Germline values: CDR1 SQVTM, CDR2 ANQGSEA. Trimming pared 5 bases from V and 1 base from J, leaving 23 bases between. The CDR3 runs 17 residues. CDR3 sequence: CSVSFVAFSGPNTEAFF. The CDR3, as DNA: TGCAGCGTTTCGTTCGTGGCCTTTTCGGGCCCGAACACTGAAGCTTTCTTT.

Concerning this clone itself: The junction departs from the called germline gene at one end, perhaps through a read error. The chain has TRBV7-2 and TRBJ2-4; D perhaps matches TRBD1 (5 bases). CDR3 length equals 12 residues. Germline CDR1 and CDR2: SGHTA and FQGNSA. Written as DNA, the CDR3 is TGTGCCAGCAGCTTAGCAGGGGCCCCTGAGAGATTC. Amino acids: CASSLAGAPERF.

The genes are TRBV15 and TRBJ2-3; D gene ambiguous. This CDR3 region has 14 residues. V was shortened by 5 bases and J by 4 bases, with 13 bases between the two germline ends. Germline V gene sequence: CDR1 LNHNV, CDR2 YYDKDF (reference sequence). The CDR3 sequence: CATSGLQQSDTQYF. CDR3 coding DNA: TGTGCCACCAGCGGGCTCCAACAATCAGATACGCAGTATTTT.

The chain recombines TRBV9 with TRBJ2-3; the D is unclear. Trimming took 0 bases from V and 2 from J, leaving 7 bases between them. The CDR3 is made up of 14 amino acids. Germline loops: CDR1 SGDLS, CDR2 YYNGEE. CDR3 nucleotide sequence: TGTGCCAGCAGCGTAGCGTTTGACACAGATACGCAGTATTTT. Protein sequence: CASSVAFDTDTQYF.

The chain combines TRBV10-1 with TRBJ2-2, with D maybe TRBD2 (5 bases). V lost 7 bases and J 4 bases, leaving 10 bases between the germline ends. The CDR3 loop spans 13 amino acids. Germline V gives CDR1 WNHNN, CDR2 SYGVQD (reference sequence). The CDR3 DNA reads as TGCGCCAGCAAGGCGGCGGGCACCGGGGAGCTGTTTTTT. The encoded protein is CASKAAGTGELFF.

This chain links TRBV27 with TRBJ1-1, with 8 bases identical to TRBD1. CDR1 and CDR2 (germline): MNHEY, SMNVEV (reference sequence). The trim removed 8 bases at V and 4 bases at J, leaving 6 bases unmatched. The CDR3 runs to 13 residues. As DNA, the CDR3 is TGTGCCAGCGGATGGACAGGGACCACTGAAGCTTTCTTT. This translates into CASGWTGTTEAFF.

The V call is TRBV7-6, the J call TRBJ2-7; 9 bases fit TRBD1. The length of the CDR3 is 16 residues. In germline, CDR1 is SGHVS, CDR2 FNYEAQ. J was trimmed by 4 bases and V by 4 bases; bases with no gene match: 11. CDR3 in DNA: TGTGCCAGCAGCTCCGAAGTGACAGGGGGTAAATACGAGCAGTACTTC. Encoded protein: CASSSEVTGGKYEQYF. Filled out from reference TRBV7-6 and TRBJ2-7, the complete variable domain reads GAGVSQSPRYKVTKRGQDVALRCDPISGHVSLYWYRQALGQGPEFLTYFNYEAQQDKSGLPNDRFSAERPEGSISTLTIQRTEQRDSAMYRCASSSEVTGGKYEQYFGPGTRLTVT.

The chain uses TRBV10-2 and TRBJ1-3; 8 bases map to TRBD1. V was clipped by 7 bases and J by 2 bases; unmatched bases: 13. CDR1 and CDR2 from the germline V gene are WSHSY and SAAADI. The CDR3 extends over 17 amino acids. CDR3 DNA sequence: TGCGCCAGCACCGATGGACAGGGCCTTGGAACTGGAAACACCATATATTTT. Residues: CASTDGQGLGTGNTIYF.

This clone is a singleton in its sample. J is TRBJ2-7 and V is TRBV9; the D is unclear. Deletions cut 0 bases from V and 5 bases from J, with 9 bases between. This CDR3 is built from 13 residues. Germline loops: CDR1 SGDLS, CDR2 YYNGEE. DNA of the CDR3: TGTGCCAGCAGCGTAGCCGCCCGGGACGAGCAGTACTTC. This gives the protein CASSVAARDEQYF.

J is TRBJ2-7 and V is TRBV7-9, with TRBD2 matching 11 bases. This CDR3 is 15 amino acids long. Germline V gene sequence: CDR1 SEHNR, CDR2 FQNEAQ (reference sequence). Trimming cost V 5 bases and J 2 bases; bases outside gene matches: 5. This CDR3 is CASSPRLAGTYEQYF. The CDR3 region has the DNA TGTGCCAGCAGCCCCAGACTAGCGGGAACCTACGAGCAGTACTTC.

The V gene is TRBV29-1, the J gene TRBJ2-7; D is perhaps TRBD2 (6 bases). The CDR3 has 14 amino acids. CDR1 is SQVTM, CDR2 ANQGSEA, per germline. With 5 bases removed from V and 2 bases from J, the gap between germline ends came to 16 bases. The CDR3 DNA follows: TGCAGCGTTAACCTCGGGAGCAAGGCCTACGAGCAGTACTTC. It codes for CSVNLGSKAYEQYF.

This CDR3 reads CASSLTGYEQYF. CDR3 bases: TGTGCCAGCTCTTTGACAGGCTACGAGCAGTACTTC. The rearrangement joins TRBV6-1 to TRBJ2-7, with a possible D match to TRBD1 (6 bases). The germline CDR1 and CDR2 sequences are MNHNS and SASEGT. Trimming took 8 bases from V and 3 from J, leaving 11 bases between them. This CDR3 spans 12 amino acids.

In DNA form, the CDR3 reads TGTGCCAGCAGTTTACGGACTAGCAATTACGAGCAGTACTTC. Translating gives CASSLRTSNYEQYF. J is TRBJ2-7 and V is TRBV28; TRBD2 matches at 8 bases. The germline V gene encodes CDR1 MDHEN and CDR2 SYDVKM. This CDR3 has 14 amino acids. With 2 bases clipped from V and 4 bases from J, the junction kept 4 bases outside the gene matches.